This is a list of T cell receptor beta chains from one sample in a study of blood T cell repertoires in COVID-19. TCRdb keeps only in-frame clones here, not all; method: immunoSEQ multiplex PCR. The sample consists of under 400,000 clones, more than 70% of them appearing once. The sequenced sample was PBMCs or T cells enriched from blood (not recorded which). The receptors stem from a man aged 40-49 years in a cohort exposed to, infected with or recovered from COVID-19 (not recorded which). CDR3s include the opening cysteine and the closing phenylalanine or tryptophan. D genes are given only for firm matches. For some rows the clone size is stated as once, few or many, or as a class when expanded; others skip it.

TGTGCCAGCTCACCCAGGACAGGGGGGGGGTACACTGAAGCTTTCTTT,CASSPRTGGGYTEAFF,TRBV18,-,TRBJ1-1,TRBD1
TGCAGCGCTGGAGGGGGGGCAAGTGAAAAACTGTTTTTT,CSAGGGASEKLFF,TRBV29-1,-,TRBJ1-4,-
TGTGCCAGCAGCATAGCGGGACCCGGGGAGCTGTTTTTT,CASSIAGPGELFF,TRBV12-3/TRBV12-4,-,TRBJ2-2,TRBD2
TGTGCCAGCAGTGAAGGAGGGAGCAGGTCCTACGAGCAGTACTTC,CASSEGGSRSYEQYF,TRBV6-1,-,TRBJ2-7,-
TGTGCCAGTAGTGGACAGGGATGGGACGAGCAGTACTTC,CASSGQGWDEQYF,TRBV19,-,TRBJ2-7,TRBD1
TGTGCCTGCAACGAGCAGTACTTC,CACNEQYF,TRBV30,-,TRBJ2-7,-
TGTGCCAGCAGCACTGGGGGGAGTGGTAATGAAAAACTGTTTTTT,CASSTGGSGNEKLFF,TRBV5-4,-,TRBJ1-4,-
TGTGCCTGGACCCAGCGGACTGAAGCTTTCTTT,CAWTQRTEAFF,TRBV30,-,TRBJ1-1,-
TGTGCCAGCAGCTTGTCGGGGGGTGAACCCAAAAACATTCAGTACTTC,CASSLSGGEPKNIQYF,TRBV5-6,-,TRBJ2-4,TRBD2
TGCGCCAGCAGTGAGTCAGGGGTAGCGGGAGTTTCGAGCGAGCAGTACTTC,CASSESGVAGVSSEQYF,TRBV10-1,few,TRBJ2-7,TRBD2
TGCGCCAGCAGCCAAACGGGGGACACTGAAGCTTTCTTT,CASSQTGDTEAFF,TRBV5-1,-,TRBJ1-1,-
TGTGCCAGCGCGGGGACAGGGGGCACAGATACGCAGTATTTT,CASAGTGGTDTQYF,TRBV2,-,TRBJ2-3,TRBD1
TGTGCCAGCAGTTCCGCCACTAGCGGGACAAATACAGATACGCAGTATTTT,CASSSATSGTNTDTQYF,TRBV27,-,TRBJ2-3,TRBD2
TGTGCCAGCGAGACACTAGCGGGAGATCAGGAGCAGTTCTTC,CASETLAGDQEQFF,TRBV7-2,-,TRBJ2-1,TRBD2
TGTGCCAGCAGCTTGGGCCAGAATAATTCACCCCTCCACTTT,CASSLGQNNSPLHF,TRBV5-4,-,TRBJ1-6,-
TGCGCCAAACTCATAGCGGGAAGGGACAGCTACAATGAGCAGTTCTTC,CAKLIAGRDSYNEQFF,TRBV10-1,once,TRBJ2-1,-
TGTGCCAGCAGCCAAGGGACAGGGGCGAACACTGAAGCTTTCTTT,CASSQGTGANTEAFF,TRBV3-1/TRBV3-2,-,TRBJ1-1,TRBD1
TGTGCCATCAGCCCTACCACTCGTGCGGTTTACGCTAAGTCGAATCTTAACACTGAAGCTTTCTTT,CAISPTTRAVYAKSNLNTEAFF,TRBV6-2/TRBV6-3,-,TRBJ1-1,-
TGTGCCAGCAGCAGGACAGGGGGGGACACCATATATTTT,CASSRTGGDTIYF,TRBV5-4,-,TRBJ1-3,TRBD1
TGTGCCATCAGTGACCATACTAGCGGGTCAGTAGATACGCAGTATTTT,CAISDHTSGSVDTQYF,TRBV10-3,-,TRBJ2-3,TRBD2
TGTGCCAGCAGCCCGGGACTAGCGGAAACCTACGAGCAGTACTTC,CASSPGLAETYEQYF,TRBV5-5,-,TRBJ2-7,TRBD2
TGCGCCAGCAGCTTGGCTTCTGCTAATGAAAAACTGTTTTTT,CASSLASANEKLFF,TRBV5-1,-,TRBJ1-4,-
TGCGCCAGCAGCCAAATCGGGACTAGCCGATACAATGAGCAGTTCTTC,CASSQIGTSRYNEQFF,TRBV4-1,few,TRBJ2-1,TRBD2
TGTGCCAGCAACCTAATCGGGGGGAAGAGTCAGCCCCAGCATTTT,CASNLIGGKSQPQHF,TRBV2,-,TRBJ1-5,-
TGTGCCAGCAGCTTATTTTATCGGTTGAACACTGAAGCTTTCTTT,CASSLFYRLNTEAFF,TRBV7-9,-,TRBJ1-1,-
TGTGCCAGCAGCGCGGGAACCATCGACTACGAGCAGTACTTC,CASSAGTIDYEQYF,TRBV5-8,-,TRBJ2-7,-
TGCGCCAGCAGCTCCGAGGCGCTGTACCAAGAGACCCAGTACTTC,CASSSEALYQETQYF,TRBV5-1,-,TRBJ2-5,-
TGTGCCAGCAGTTTAGACAGTACAGTTGGGCAAGAGACCCAGTACTTC,CASSLDSTVGQETQYF,TRBV5-4,-,TRBJ2-5,-
TGCGCCAGCAGGAGGGGCGGGAGTGACGGGGAGCTGTTTTTT,CASRRGGSDGELFF,TRBV5-1,-,TRBJ2-2,TRBD2
TGTGCCATCAGTGAGAGGGAGAATGAGCAGTTCTTC,CAISERENEQFF,TRBV10-3,once,TRBJ2-1,-
TGTGCCAGCAGCTTCATTTCGGAGAATGAGCAGTTCTTC,CASSFISENEQFF,TRBV5-4,-,TRBJ2-1,-
TGTGCCAGCAACAGGGCAGGGGGATATCAGCCCCAGCATTTT,CASNRAGGYQPQHF,TRBV28,-,TRBJ1-5,TRBD1
TGCGCCAGCAGCACCGACAGGGGGCCCTACGAGCAGTACTTC,CASSTDRGPYEQYF,TRBV5-1,once,TRBJ2-7,TRBD1
TGTGCCAGCAGTCACGGGAGGGCAGGAAGAGAGACCCAGTACTTC,CASSHGRAGRETQYF,TRBV27,-,TRBJ2-5,TRBD2
TGTGCCAGCAGTGCCCGAGGGTATCAGCCCCAGCATTTT,CASSARGYQPQHF,TRBV2,-,TRBJ1-5,-
TGTGCCAGTAGTATGGGAGGGAGTCTGAGAAACACCATATATTTT,CASSMGGSLRNTIYF,TRBV19,-,TRBJ1-3,-
TGCGCCAGCAGCCAAGATCGCAGCGGGGGGACTACTCGACGGCAGTTCTTC,CASSQDRSGGTTRRQFF,TRBV4-1,-,TRBJ2-1,TRBD2
TGCGCCAGCAGCTTGGGACGGACAAACACTGAAGCTTTCTTT,CASSLGRTNTEAFF,TRBV5-1,-,TRBJ1-1,-
TGTGCCAGCAGTGTTTTCGGACAGAATAATGAAAAACTGTTTTTT,CASSVFGQNNEKLFF,TRBV2,-,TRBJ1-4,-
TGTGCCAGCAACCGCCGGAGGGGTGGCTACACCTTC,CASNRRRGGYTF,TRBV14,once,TRBJ1-2,-
TGTGCCAGCAGGACAGGGCCCTCCTACGAGCAGTACTTC,CASRTGPSYEQYF,TRBV3-1/TRBV3-2,-,TRBJ2-7,TRBD1
TGCGCCAGCAGCTTGGACACAGGGAGCAATCAGCCCCAGCATTTT,CASSLDTGSNQPQHF,TRBV5-1,-,TRBJ1-5,-
TGTGCCAGCAGCCAATCAGGGGCTGGGACCGGGGAGCTGTTTTTT,CASSQSGAGTGELFF,TRBV3-1/TRBV3-2,few,TRBJ2-2,-
TGCAGTGCTAGTGGCCTAGCGGGAGCAGGGTACGAGCAGTACTTC,CSASGLAGAGYEQYF,TRBV20-1,-,TRBJ2-7,TRBD2
TGTGCCAGCAGTTCGACAGGGGGCGGGGAGACCCAGTACTTC,CASSSTGGGETQYF,TRBV27,-,TRBJ2-5,TRBD1
TGTGCCAGCAGCTGGGACAGGGATCAGCCCCAGCATTTT,CASSWDRDQPQHF,TRBV27,-,TRBJ1-5,TRBD1
TGTGCCAGCAGCCCGGTTGGGGCTAGTAATGAAAAACTGTTTTTT,CASSPVGASNEKLFF,TRBV7-9,-,TRBJ1-4,-
TGTGCCAGCAGTTCTACTCCTCAGGACAGGCTCCTCTCCGGGGAGCTGTTTTTT,CASSSTPQDRLLSGELFF,TRBV27,-,TRBJ2-2,TRBD1
TGTGCCAGCAGTTCACCCGGACAGAGAGTATACGAGCAGTACTTC,CASSSPGQRVYEQYF,TRBV6-9,-,TRBJ2-7,-